The source of this T cell receptor (beta chain) is a study of blood T cell repertoires in COVID-19. Participants reported their clinical history, and cohort assignment relied on those reports. Recovery among Cohort 3 donors was established by two negative PCRs, clearance, or symptom resolution. Sequencing used immunoSEQ multiplex PCR; TCRdb keeps in-frame clones, though not all of them. Of a few hundred thousand clones in the sample, over 75% are singletons; the top ten hold about 9.9%. V was pared by 2 bases and J by 4 bases, with 20 bases between. The germline V gene has CDR1 MDHEN and CDR2 SYDVKM. CDR3 length: 17 amino acids.

The chain employs TRBV28 and TRBJ1-2, with a weak D call TRBD1 (6 bases). This sequence originates from a woman aged 40 to 50 who had recovered from COVID-19. The sequencing sample was made of PBMCs or T cells enriched from blood (not recorded which). Here the CDR3 reads CASSLVGSGGPGYGYTF. CDR3 nucleotides: TGTGCCAGCAGTTTAGTGGGTTCGGGGGGGCCAGGCTATGGCTACACCTTC.